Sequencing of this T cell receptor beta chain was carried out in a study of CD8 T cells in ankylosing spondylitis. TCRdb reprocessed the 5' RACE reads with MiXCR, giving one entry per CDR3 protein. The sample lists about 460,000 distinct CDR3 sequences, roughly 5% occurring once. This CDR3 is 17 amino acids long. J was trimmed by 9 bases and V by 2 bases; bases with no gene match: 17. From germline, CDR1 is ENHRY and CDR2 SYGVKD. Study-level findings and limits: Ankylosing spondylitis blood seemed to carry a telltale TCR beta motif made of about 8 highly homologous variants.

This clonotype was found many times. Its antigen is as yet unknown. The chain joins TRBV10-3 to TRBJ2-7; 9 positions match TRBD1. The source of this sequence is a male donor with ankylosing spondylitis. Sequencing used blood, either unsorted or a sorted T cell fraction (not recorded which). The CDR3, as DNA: TGTGCCATCAGTGAGATTAGGGCCGATACAGGGGGCGAAGGGCAGTACTTC. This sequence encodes CAISEIRADTGGEGQYF.